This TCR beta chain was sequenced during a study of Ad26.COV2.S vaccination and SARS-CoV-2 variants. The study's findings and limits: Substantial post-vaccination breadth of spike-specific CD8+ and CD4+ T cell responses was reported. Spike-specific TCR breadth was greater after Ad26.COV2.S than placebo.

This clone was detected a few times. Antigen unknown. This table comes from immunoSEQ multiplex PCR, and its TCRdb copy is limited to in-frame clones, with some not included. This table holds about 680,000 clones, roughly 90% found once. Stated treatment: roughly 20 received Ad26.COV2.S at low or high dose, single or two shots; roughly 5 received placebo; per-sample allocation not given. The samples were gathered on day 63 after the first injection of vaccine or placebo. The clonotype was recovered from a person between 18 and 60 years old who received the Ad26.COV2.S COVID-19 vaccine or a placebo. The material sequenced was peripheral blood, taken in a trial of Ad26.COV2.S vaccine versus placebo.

The chain's CDR3 is CASRAGNTEAFF. CDR3 DNA: TGTGCCAGCAGGGCTGGGAACACTGAAGCTTTCTTT. The chain couples TRBV6-5 to TRBJ1-1; D is ambiguous. The V gene lost 6 bases and the J gene lost 1 base, with 6 bases spanning the gap. The germline V gene encodes CDR1 MNHEY and CDR2 SVGAGI. The CDR3 consists of 12 residues.